The sequence of this TCR beta chain was determined in a study of blood T cell repertoires in COVID-19. Germline V CDR1 and CDR2: ENHRY, SYGVKD. V lost 9 bases, J lost 4 bases, and 4 bases stayed unmatched. The CDR3 loop spans 12 amino acids. Sequenced by immunoSEQ multiplex PCR; TCRdb stores in-frame clones only, minus some. This table has a few hundred thousand clones, 84% appearing once. What was sequenced was peripheral blood. This chain connects TRBV10-3 to TRBJ2-3; 7 nucleotides agree with TRBD2. The source of this sequence is a woman in her thirties or forties who had recovered from COVID-19. The CDR3 bases are TGTGCCATGGGGGGGAATGCAGATACGCAGTATTTT. Translated: CAMGGNADTQYF.